The source of this T cell receptor (beta chain) is a study of T cell changes during pregnancy in multiple sclerosis. The CDR3 runs to 13 residues. Per the germline V gene, CDR1 is MDHEN and CDR2 is SYDVKM. Between the trimmed V and J ends, which lost 3 bases and 9 bases, there was a span of 12 bases. This table comes from immunoSEQ multiplex PCR, and its TCRdb copy is limited to in-frame clones, with some not included. The table lists 70,000 to 80,000 clones, approximately 92% of them singletons. The J gene is TRBJ2-1, the V gene TRBV28; tentatively, D is TRBD2 (6 bases). The sample was peripheral blood, taken in the first trimester of pregnancy. The source of this sequence is a female donor with multiple sclerosis, enrolled in a pregnancy study. The CDR3 here is CASSFRGYGEQFF. In DNA, the CDR3 is TGTGCCAGCAGTTTTCGGGGGTACGGTGAGCAGTTCTTC.